The rows below give T cell receptor beta chains drawn from one sample of a study of blood T cells in healthy people across ages. MiXCR was run by TCRdb on the 5' RACE reads, yielding one entry per CDR3 protein. The sample consists of roughly 800,000 distinct CDR3 sequences, more than 20% of them appearing once. The data also belong to a second study, concerning T cells of mothers and their children.

The sequencing sample was made of blood. The source of these receptors is a boy between 5 and 17 years old in good health. The conserved cysteine and the conserved F or W are not part of the CDR3 here. The size entry is marked missing in some rows and otherwise reads once, few, many or a size class.

CDR3aa	j_gene	abundance	v_gene
SGGGGSEQY	TRBJ2-7	.	TRBV29-1
ASSDPTAENYGYT	TRBJ1-2	.	TRBV6-2/TRBV6-3
ATERGDSRNQPQH	TRBJ1-5	few	TRBV19
AISEGQGKETQY	TRBJ2-5	.	TRBV10-3
ASSLGAGTGIHEQY	.	.	TRBV5-1
SAYGTSSDTQY	TRBJ2-3	.	TRBV20-1
ASSPRDRPNQPQH	TRBJ1-5	.	TRBV7-2
SARGPGRTNYGYT	TRBJ1-2	few	TRBV20-1
ASRESGTGELF	TRBJ2-2	few	TRBV6-6
SVGSGTAYDPPGWSVEGYT	TRBJ1-2	.	TRBV29-1
ASSPPTSGHNEQF	TRBJ2-1	.	TRBV12-3/TRBV12-4
SVVGLEQETQY	TRBJ2-5	few	TRBV29-1
ASSQDGVIAKNIQY	TRBJ2-4	.	TRBV4-1
ASSMDGGSYNSPLH	TRBJ1-6	.	TRBV19
SVRTEEGYGYT	TRBJ1-2	.	TRBV29-1
ASSESNQPQH	TRBJ1-5	few	TRBV7-9
SVRGDRTSGSSYEQY	TRBJ2-7	few	TRBV29-1
ASSEALGGADTQY	TRBJ2-3	.	TRBV6-1
AISEDTEEPQH	TRBJ1-5	.	TRBV10-3
ASSSSGSEAF	TRBJ1-1	.	TRBV2
ASSLATQSNYGYT	TRBJ1-2	few	TRBV7-8
ASSSGTGELF	TRBJ2-2	many	TRBV7-6
SARAGLAGSTDTQY	TRBJ2-3	few	TRBV20-1
ASSQDTGSWETQY	TRBJ2-5	.	TRBV3-1
ASSFYGETQY	TRBJ2-5	many	TRBV12-3/TRBV12-4
ASSSFGGSEDTQY	TRBJ2-3	few	TRBV12-3/TRBV12-4
SVTSYGELF	TRBJ2-2	few	TRBV29-1